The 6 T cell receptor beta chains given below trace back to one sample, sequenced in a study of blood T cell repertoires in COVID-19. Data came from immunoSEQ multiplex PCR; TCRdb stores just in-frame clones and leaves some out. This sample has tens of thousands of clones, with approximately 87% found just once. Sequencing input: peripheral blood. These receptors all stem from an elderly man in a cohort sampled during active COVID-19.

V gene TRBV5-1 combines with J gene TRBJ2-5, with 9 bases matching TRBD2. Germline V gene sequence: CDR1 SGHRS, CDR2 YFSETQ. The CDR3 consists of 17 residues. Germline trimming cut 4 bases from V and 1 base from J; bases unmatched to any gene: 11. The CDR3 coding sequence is TGCGCCAGCAGCCCGGGACTAGCCCTGGCTGGCCAAGAGACCCAGTACTTC. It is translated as CASSPGLALAGQETQYF. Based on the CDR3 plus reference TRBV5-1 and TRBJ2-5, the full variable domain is KAGVTQTPRYLIKTRGQQVTLSCSPISGHRSVSWYQQTPGQGLQFLFEYFSETQRNKGNFPGRFSGRQFSNSRSEMNVSTLELGDSALYLCASSPGLALAGQETQYFGPGTRLLVL.

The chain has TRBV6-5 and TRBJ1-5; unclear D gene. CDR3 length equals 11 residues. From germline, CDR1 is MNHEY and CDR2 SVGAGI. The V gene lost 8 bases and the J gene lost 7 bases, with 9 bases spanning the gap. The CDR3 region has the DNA TGTGCCAGCTCGGCGGAACAGCCCCAGCATTTT. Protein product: CASSAEQPQHF.

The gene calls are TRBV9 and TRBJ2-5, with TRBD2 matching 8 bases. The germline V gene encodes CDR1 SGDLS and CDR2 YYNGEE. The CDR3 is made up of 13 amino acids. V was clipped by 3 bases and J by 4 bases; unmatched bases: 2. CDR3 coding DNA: TGTGCCAGCAGCGCGGGGGGGCCAGAGACCCAGTACTTC. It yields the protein CASSAGGPETQYF.

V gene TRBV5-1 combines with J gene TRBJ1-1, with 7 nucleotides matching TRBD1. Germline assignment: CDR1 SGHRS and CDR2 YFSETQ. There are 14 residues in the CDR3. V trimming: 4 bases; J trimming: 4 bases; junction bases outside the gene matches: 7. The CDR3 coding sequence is TGCGCCAGCAGCAGTACAGGGGTGAGCACTGAAGCTTTCTTT. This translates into CASSSTGVSTEAFF. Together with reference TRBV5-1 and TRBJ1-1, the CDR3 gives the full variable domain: KAGVTQTPRYLIKTRGQQVTLSCSPISGHRSVSWYQQTPGQGLQFLFEYFSETQRNKGNFPGRFSGRQFSNSRSEMNVSTLELGDSALYLCASSSTGVSTEAFFGQGTRLTVV.

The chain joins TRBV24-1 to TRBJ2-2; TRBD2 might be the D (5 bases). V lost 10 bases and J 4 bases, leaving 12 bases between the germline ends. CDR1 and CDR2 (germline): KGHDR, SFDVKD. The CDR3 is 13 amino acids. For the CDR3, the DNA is TGTGCCACAAGCGGAGCCTCCACCGGGGAGCTGTTTTTT. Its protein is CATSGASTGELFF.

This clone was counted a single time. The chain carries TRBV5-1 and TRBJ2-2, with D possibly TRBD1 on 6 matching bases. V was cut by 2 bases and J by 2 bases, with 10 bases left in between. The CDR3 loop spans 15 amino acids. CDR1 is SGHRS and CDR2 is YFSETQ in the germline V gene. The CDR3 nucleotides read TGCGCCAGCAGCTTCGTGGACAGCAACACCGGGGAGCTGTTTTTT. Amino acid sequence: CASSFVDSNTGELFF.